The entry below describes one T cell receptor beta chain. The sample is drawn from a study of cytomegalovirus exposure and HLA in healthy donors. Amplification used 60 Vbeta primers and 13 Jbeta primers. Measured with immunoSEQ multiplex PCR; TCRdb has only the in-frame clones, and not every one. In the table there are about 160,000 clones, about 79% of which are singletons. Samples came from healthy bone marrow donors. This CDR3 is built from 16 residues. Per germline, CDR1 LNHDA and CDR2 SQIVND (reference sequence). V shed 0 bases and J shed 0 bases, with 9 bases lying between them. This chain connects TRBV19 to TRBJ2-1; tentatively, D is TRBD2 (6 bases). This sequence originates from a woman aged 45-60 years in good health and CMV-seropositive. Sequencing was performed on PBMCs. CDR3 region: CASSIDRGSSYNEQFF. The CDR3 DNA sequence: TGTGCCAGTAGTATAGATCGGGGGAGCTCCTACAATGAGCAGTTCTTC.